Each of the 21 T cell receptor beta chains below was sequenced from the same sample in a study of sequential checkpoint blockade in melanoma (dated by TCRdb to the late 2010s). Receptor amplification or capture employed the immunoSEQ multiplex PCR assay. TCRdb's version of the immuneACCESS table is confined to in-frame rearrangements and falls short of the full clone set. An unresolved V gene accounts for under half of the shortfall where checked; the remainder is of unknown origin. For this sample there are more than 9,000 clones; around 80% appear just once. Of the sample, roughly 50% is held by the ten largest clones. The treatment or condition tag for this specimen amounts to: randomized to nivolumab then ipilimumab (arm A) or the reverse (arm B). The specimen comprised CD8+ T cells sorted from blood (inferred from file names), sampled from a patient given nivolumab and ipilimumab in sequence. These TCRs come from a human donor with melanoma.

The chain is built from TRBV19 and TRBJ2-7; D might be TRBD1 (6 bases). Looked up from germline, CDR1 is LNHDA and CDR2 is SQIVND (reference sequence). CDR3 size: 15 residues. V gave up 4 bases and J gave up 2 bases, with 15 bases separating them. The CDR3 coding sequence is TGTGCCAGTAGTAATCGACAGGTGATTACCTACGAGCAGTACTTC. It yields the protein CASSNRQVITYEQYF.

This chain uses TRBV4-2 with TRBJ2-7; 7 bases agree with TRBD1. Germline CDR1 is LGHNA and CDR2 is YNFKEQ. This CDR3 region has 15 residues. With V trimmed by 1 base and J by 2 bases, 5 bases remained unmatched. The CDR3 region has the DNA TGTGCCAGCAGCCAAGCGGGGACAGTTGCCTACGAGCAGTACTTC. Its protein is CASSQAGTVAYEQYF.

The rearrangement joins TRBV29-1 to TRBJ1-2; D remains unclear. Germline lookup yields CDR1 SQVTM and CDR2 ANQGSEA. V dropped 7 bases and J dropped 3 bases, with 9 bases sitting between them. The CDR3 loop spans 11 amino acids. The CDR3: CSAISDYGYTF. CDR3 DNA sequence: TGCAGCGCCATATCGGACTATGGCTACACCTTC.

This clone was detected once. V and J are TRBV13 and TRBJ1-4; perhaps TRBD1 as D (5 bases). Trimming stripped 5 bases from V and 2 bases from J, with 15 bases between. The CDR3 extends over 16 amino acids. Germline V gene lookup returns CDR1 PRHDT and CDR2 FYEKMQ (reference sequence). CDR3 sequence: CASSLRPGTTNEKLFF. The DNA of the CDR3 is TGTGCCAGCAGCCTCCGCCCGGGGACTACTAATGAAAAACTGTTTTTT. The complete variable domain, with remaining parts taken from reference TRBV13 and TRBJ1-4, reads AAGVIQSPRHLIKEKRETATLKCYPIPRHDTVYWYQQGPGQDPQFLISFYEKMQSDKGSIPDRFSAQQFSDYHSELNMSSLELGDSALYFCASSLRPGTTNEKLFFGSGTQLSVL.

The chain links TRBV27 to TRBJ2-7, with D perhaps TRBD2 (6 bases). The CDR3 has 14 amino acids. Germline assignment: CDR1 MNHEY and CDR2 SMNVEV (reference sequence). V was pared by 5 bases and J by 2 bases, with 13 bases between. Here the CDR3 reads CASSPGTRAYEQYF. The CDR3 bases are TGTGCCAGCAGTCCGGGGACTCGGGCCTACGAGCAGTACTTC.

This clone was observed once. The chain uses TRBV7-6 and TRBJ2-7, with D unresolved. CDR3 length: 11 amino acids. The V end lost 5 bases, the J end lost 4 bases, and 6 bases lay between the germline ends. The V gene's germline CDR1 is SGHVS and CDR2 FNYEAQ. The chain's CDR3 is CASSLVYEQYF. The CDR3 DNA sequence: TGTGCCAGCAGCCTTGTGTACGAGCAGTACTTC.

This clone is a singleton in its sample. CDR3 sequence reads: CASSVDLGGYGYTF. The CDR3 nucleotides read TGCGCCAGCAGCGTGGATTTGGGAGGCTATGGCTACACCTTC. The V gene is TRBV5-1, the J gene TRBJ1-2; unclear D gene. V was cut by 4 bases and J by 4 bases, with 14 bases left in between. CDR1 and CDR2 from the germline V gene are SGHRS and YFSETQ. The length of the CDR3 is 14 residues.

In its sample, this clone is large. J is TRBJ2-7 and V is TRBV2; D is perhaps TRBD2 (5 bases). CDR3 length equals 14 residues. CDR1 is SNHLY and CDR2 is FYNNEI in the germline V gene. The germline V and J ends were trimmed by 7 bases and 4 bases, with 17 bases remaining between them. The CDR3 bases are TGTGCCAGCACCGAAGGCCACAGCGGATACGAGCAGTACTTC. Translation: CASTEGHSGYEQYF.

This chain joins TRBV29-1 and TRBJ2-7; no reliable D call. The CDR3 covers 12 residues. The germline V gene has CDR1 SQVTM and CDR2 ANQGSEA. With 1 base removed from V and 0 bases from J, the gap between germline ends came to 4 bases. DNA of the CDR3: TGCAGCGTTGAAGCCGGCTCCTACGAGCAGTACTTC. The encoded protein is CSVEAGSYEQYF.

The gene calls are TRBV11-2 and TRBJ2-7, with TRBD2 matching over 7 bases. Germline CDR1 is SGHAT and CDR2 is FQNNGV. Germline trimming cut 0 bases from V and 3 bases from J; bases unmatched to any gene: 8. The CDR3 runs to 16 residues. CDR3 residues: CASSLDLAGDLYEQYF. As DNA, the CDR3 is TGTGCCAGCAGCTTAGATCTGGCGGGAGACCTCTACGAGCAGTACTTC.

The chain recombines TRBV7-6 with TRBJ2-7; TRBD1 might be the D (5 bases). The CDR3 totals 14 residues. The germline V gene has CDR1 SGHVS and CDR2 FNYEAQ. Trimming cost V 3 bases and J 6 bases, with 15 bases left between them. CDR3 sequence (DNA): TGTGCCAGCAGCTTTATGGCTCAGGGCTCCGAGCAGTACTTC. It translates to CASSFMAQGSEQYF. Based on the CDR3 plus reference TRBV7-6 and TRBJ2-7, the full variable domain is GAGVSQSPRYKVTKRGQDVALRCDPISGHVSLYWYRQALGQGPEFLTYFNYEAQQDKSGLPNDRFSAERPEGSISTLTIQRTEQRDSAMYRCASSFMAQGSEQYFGPGTRLTVT.

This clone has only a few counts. The CDR3 DNA follows: TGTGCCAGCAGCTCACAGGGGGCGAGGTACGAGCAGTACTTC. It translates to CASSSQGARYEQYF. This sequence joins TRBV5-8 and TRBJ2-7; TRBD1 aligns across 9 bases. V gave up 3 bases and J gave up 4 bases; unmatched junction bases: 5. This CDR3 comprises 14 residues. CDR1 and CDR2 (germline): SGHTS, YDEGEE.

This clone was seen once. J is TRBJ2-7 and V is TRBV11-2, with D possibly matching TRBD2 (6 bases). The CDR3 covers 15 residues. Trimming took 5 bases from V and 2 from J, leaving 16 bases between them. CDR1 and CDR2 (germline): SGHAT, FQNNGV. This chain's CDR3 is CASSRGGGAAYEQYF. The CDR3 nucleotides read TGTGCCAGCAGCCGGGGAGGAGGGGCCGCCTACGAGCAGTACTTC. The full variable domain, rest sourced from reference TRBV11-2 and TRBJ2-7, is EAGVAQSPRYKIIEKRQSVAFWCNPISGHATLYWYQQILGQGPKLLIQFQNNGVVDDSQLPKDRFSAERLKGVDSTLKIQPAKLEDSAVYLCASSRGGGAAYEQYFGPGTRLTVT.

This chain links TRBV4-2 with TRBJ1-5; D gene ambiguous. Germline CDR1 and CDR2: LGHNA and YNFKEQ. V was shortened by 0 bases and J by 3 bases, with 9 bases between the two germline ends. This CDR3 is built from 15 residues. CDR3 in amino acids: CASSQDEGINQPQHF. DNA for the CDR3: TGTGCCAGCAGCCAAGATGAGGGAATCAATCAGCCCCAGCATTTT.

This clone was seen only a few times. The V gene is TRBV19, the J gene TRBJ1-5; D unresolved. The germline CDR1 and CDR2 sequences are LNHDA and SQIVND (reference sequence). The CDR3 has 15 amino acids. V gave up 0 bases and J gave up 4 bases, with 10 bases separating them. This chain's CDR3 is CASSIDRGENQPQHF. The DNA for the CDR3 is TGTGCCAGTAGTATAGATCGGGGTGAGAATCAGCCCCAGCATTTT.

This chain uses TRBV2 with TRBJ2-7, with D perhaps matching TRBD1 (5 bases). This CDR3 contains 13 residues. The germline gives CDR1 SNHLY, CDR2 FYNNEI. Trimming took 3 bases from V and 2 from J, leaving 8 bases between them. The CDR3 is CASSDRVPYEQYF. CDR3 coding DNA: TGTGCCAGCAGTGACAGGGTACCCTACGAGCAGTACTTC.

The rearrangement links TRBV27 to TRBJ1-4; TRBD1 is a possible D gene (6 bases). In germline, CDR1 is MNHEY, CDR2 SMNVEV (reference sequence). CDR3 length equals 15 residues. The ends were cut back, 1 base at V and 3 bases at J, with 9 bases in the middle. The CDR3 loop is CASSLWGQPNEKLFF. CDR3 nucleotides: TGTGCCAGCAGTTTATGGGGACAACCTAATGAAAAACTGTTTTTT.

CDR3 sequence (DNA): TGTGCCAGTGGGCTGCAGGGATCCCATCAGCCCCAGCATTTT. Amino acid sequence: CASGLQGSHQPQHF. The genes are TRBV19 and TRBJ1-5, with D perhaps matching TRBD1 (5 bases). The CDR3 is 14 residues long. V dropped 8 bases and J dropped 5 bases, with 16 bases sitting between them. Germline lookup yields CDR1 LNHDA and CDR2 SQIVND (reference sequence).

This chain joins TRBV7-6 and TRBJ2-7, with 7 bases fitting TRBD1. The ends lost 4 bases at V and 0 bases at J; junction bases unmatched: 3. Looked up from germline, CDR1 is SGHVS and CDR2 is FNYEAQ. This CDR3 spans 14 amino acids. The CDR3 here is CASSSGTDSYEQYF. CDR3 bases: TGTGCCAGCAGCTCCGGGACAGACTCCTACGAGCAGTACTTC. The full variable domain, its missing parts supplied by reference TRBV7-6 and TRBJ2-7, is GAGVSQSPRYKVTKRGQDVALRCDPISGHVSLYWYRQALGQGPEFLTYFNYEAQQDKSGLPNDRFSAERPEGSISTLTIQRTEQRDSAMYRCASSSGTDSYEQYFGPGTRLTVT.

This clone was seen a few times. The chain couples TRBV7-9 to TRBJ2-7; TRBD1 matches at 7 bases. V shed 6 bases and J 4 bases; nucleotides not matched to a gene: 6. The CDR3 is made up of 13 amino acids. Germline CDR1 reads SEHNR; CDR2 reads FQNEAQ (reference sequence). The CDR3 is CASSRGQIYEQYF. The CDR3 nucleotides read TGTGCCAGCAGTCGGGGACAGATATACGAGCAGTACTTC.

CDR3 nucleotide sequence: TGTGCCAGCAGCTACCATCAGGGGAAAAAGTACGAGCAGTACTTC. Protein product: CASSYHQGKKYEQYF. The chain recombines TRBV11-2 with TRBJ2-7; D perhaps matches TRBD1 (6 bases). The V gene lost 4 bases and the J gene lost 4 bases, with 17 bases spanning the gap. CDR1 is SGHAT, CDR2 FQNNGV, per germline. CDR3 size: 15 residues.